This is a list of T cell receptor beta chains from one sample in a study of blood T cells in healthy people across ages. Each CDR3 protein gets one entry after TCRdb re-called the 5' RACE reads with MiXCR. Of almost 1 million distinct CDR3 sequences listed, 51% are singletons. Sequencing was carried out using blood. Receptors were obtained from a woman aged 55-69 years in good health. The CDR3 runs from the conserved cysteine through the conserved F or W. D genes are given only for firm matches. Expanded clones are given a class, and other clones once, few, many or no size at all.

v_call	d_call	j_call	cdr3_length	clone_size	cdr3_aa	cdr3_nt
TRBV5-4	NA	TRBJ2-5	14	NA	CASSSGRLQETQYF	TGTGCCAGCAGCTCGGGCAGGCTGCAAGAGACCCAGTACTTC
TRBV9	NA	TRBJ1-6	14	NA	CASSNRTAYSPLHF	TGTGCCAGCTCTAATAGGACAGCATATTCACCCCTCCACTTT
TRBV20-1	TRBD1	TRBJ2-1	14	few	CSASGDRSYNEQFF	TGCAGTGCTAGTGGGGACAGGTCCTACAATGAGCAGTTCTTC
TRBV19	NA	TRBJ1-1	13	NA	CATESTVNTEAFF	TGTGCCACCGAATCGACAGTGAACACTGAAGCTTTCTTT
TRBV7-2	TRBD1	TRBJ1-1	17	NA	CASSLNAGGDMNTEAFF	TGTGCCAGCAGCTTAAATGCAGGGGGAGACATGAACACTGAAGCTTTCTTT
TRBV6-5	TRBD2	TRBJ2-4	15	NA	CASTKTSAGKNIQYF	TGTGCCAGCACTAAGACTAGCGCCGGCAAAAACATTCAGTACTTC
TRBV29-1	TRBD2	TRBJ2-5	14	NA	CSGSPSGTYNERYF	TGCAGCGGGTCCCCGAGCGGGACCTACAATGAGCGGTACTTC
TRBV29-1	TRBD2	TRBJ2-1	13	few	CTCATSGSNEQFF	TGCACGTGCGCGACTAGCGGGAGCAATGAGCAGTTCTTC
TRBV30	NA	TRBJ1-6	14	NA	CAWSVMTVNSPLHF	TGTGCCTGGAGTGTCATGACAGTTAATTCACCCCTCCACTTT
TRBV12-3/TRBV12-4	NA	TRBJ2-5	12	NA	CASSSSPGAQYF	TGTGCCAGCAGTTCCTCCCCAGGAGCCCAGTACTTC
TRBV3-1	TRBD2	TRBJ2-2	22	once	CASSQGFLPRTSGSRTTGELFF	TGTGCCAGCAGCCAAGGGTTTCTCCCCCGGACTAGCGGGAGTCGGACCACCGGGGAGCTGTTTTTT
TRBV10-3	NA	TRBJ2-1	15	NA	CAISEPGRPNNEQFF	TGTGCCATCAGTGAGCCTGGGCGGCCTAACAATGAGCAGTTCTTC
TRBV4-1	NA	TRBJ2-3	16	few	CASSQPGLYQSDTQYF	TGCGCCAGCAGCCAACCGGGACTCTACCAGTCAGATACGCAGTATTTT
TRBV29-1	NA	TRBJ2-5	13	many	CSVGAGDGETQYF	TGCAGCGTTGGGGCAGGGGACGGAGAGACCCAGTACTTC
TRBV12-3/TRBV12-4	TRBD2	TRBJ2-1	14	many	CASSLAGGYNEQFF	TGTGCCAGCAGTTTGGCGGGAGGTTACAATGAGCAGTTCTTC
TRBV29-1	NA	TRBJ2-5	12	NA	CSFWGSGETQYF	TGCAGCTTCTGGGGGAGCGGAGAGACCCAGTACTTC
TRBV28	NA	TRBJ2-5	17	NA	CARKGHFWAQHQETQYF	TGTGCCAGGAAGGGGCATTTCTGGGCTCAGCACCAAGAGACCCAGTACTTC
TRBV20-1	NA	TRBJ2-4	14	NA	CSALRDSQQNIQYF	TGCAGTGCCCTAAGAGACAGCCAGCAAAACATTCAGTACTTC
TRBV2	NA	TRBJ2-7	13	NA	CASSPFSLYEQYF	TGTGCCAGCAGCCCATTTTCCTTATACGAGCAGTACTTC
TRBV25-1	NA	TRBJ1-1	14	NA	CASSESGGNTEAFF	TGTGCCAGCAGTGAATCAGGAGGGAACACTGAAGCTTTCTTT
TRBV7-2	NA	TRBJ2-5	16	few	CASSYGPRGGKETQYF	TGTGCCAGCAGCTACGGCCCGAGGGGGGGGAAAGAGACCCAGTACTTC
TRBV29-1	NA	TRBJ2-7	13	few	CSAWGSLGGEQYF	TGCAGCGCTTGGGGCAGTCTTGGGGGCGAGCAGTACTTC
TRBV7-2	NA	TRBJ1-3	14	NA	CASSLEGLGNTIYF	TGTGCCAGCAGCTTAGAGGGTCTCGGAAACACCATATATTTT
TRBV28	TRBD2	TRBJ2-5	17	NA	CASSVPGLATGVETQYF	TGTGCCAGCAGCGTTCCGGGACTAGCAACGGGTGTGGAGACCCAGTACTTC
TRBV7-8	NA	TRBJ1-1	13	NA	CASSPGERGKAFF	TGTGCCAGCAGCCCGGGAGAGAGGGGGAAAGCTTTCTTT
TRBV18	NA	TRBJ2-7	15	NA	CASSPGRGTVYEQYF	TGTGCCAGCTCACCAGGACGGGGCACCGTCTACGAGCAGTACTTC
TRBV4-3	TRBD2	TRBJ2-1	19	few	CASSQAASGIGGPYNEQFF	TGCGCCAGCAGCCAAGCGGCTAGCGGGATTGGGGGGCCCTACAATGAGCAGTTCTTC
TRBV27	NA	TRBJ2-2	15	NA	CASSLDDLGTGELFF	TGTGCCAGCAGTTTAGACGATCTTGGCACCGGGGAGCTGTTTTTT
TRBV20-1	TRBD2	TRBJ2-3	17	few	CSARDLLAGGGTDTQYF	TGCAGTGCTAGAGATCTCCTAGCGGGGGGGGGCACAGATACGCAGTATTTT
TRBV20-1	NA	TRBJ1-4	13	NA	CSAGGGEREKLFF	TGCAGTGCCGGCGGAGGGGAGCGTGAAAAACTGTTTTTT